This T cell receptor beta chain was identified in a study of Ad26.COV2.S vaccination and SARS-CoV-2 variants (dated by TCRdb to the early 2020s). For the wider study: Vaccine-arm donors came from COV1001, a multicentre, randomized, double-blind, placebo-controlled phase I-IIa trial of Ad26.COV2.S in healthy adults. A total of 32 samples were included in the TCR-sequenced set, comprising some 20 Ad26.COV2.S vaccine recipients, 5 placebo recipients and 8 SARS-CoV-2 convalescent individuals. Ad26.COV2.S was administered intramuscularly at a dose of 5x10^10 or 1x10^11 viral particles, either as one shot or as two shots given 56 days apart. The specificity and breadth of SARS-CoV-2-reactive T cell receptors after Ad26.COV2.S vaccination were assessed by TCRbeta repertoire sequencing. Blinding of investigators to trial group allocation was maintained during experiments and outcome assessment. Participants in the trial were split at random into five groups of five each, receiving low-dose or high-dose Ad26.COV2.S once or twice, or else placebo on both occasions. Here is what the overall study found, with its caveats: After vaccination, substantial breadth of spike-specific CD8+ and CD4+ T cell responses was reported. Non-spike TCR breadth was comparable between vaccine and placebo recipients, consistent with the vaccine containing only spike. The study lacked the statistical power to compare responses across vaccine doses or regimens. Spike-specific TCR breadth was higher in Ad26.COV2.S recipients than in placebo recipients (P = 0.0014). The authors noted that the TCR breadth and depth analyses may have underestimated total T cell responses.

The immunoSEQ Assay was the method used to sequence TCRbeta CDR3 regions. After extraction, genomic DNA underwent amplification by bias-controlled multiplex PCR, followed by high-throughput sequencing. The authors' analysis ran thus. To quantify the absolute abundance of each unique TCRbeta CDR3 region, sequences were collapsed and filtered. T cell fraction was estimated by normalization of TCRbeta template counts to usable DNA, with usable DNA being measured through amplification of reference genes present in all nucleated cells. Repertoire TCRs were annotated as SARS-CoV-2-specific by exact matching of V gene, CDR3 amino acid sequence and J gene to a known reactive TCR set. The reference SARS-CoV-2 TCR set was obtained from MIRA and was filtered for enrichment in COVID-19-positive ImmuneCODE repertoires, whereby public or cross-reactive TCRs were removed. Based on the MIRA antigens, annotated TCRs were further analysed at the level of specific ORF or position within ORF. Breadth was defined as the number of annotated unique rearrangements divided by the total number of unique productive rearrangements, and depth was defined as the summed frequency of the annotated unique rearrangements. Two-sided Wilcoxon rank-sum tests were used to compare TCR breadth between groups. Sourced from immuneACCESS, this table was stored by TCRdb with only in-frame sequences that have V and J called. A share of the clones is absent; for the studies checked, an unresolved V gene accounts for under half, and the remainder has no known explanation. V, J and clone size were drawn from that table, and D and trimming were deduced from the DNA. Recorded for this sample are about 400,000 clones; roughly 90% of them occurred a single time. Over 1.5% of the sample lies in the top ten.

The intended sense of this specimen's treatment or condition label: around 19 received Ad26.COV2.S at low or high dose, single or two shots; 5 received placebo; per-sample allocation not given. Repertoires of vaccine and placebo recipients were sequenced from samples collected on day 63 after the first injection. In Cohort 1b, around 23 adults aged 18-55 years were enrolled at a single site in Boston, USA, between 29 July and 7 August 2020. Ad26.COV2.S was a replication-incompetent adenovirus type 26 vector that expressed a prefusion-stabilized SARS-CoV-2 spike protein derived from the original Wuhan strain. Note on this clone: Its antigen target is currently unknown. Base-call qualities are not available, and no considerably larger clone is one nucleotide away.

Clipping removes 3 bases from V and 1 base from J, with 10 as the unmatched junction base count. The CDR3, from cysteine to phenylalanine, totals 18 residues. Just CDR3 DNA is preserved here, 54 bases in frame from base 1. CDR1 and CDR2, looked up from the germline V gene, are LGHNA and YSLEER. This TCR came from a person between 18 and 59 years old who received the Ad26.COV2.S COVID-19 vaccine or a placebo. Recombination joined TRBV4-3 with TRBJ2-2, and TRBD2 matches 8 of the central bases. The material sequenced was peripheral blood, taken in a trial of Ad26.COV2.S vaccine versus placebo. The DNA is as follows: TGCGCCAGCAGCCATCTACCGGGACTAGGAGGGAACACCGGGGAGCTGTTTTTT. Its translation reads: CASSHLPGLGGNTGELFF.